These 13 T cell receptor beta chains share one sample of origin, sequenced in a study of tumor and adjacent non-tumor tissue in lung cancer. This sample's RNA came from whole unsorted tissue. Distant lung tissue was collected more than 3 cm away from the tumor edge. Three rounds of nested PCR, following a modified ARM-PCR protocol, produced the TCRbeta library. TCRdb fed the multiplex PCR reads into MiXCR, producing one record per CDR3 protein. The sample holds 55,000 to 65,000 distinct CDR3 sequences; roughly two thirds are singletons and the top ten take about 32%. Sequencing used distant non-tumor lung tissue. Receptors originate from an older man with non-small cell lung cancer.

Details on this clonotype: At one end, the junction sequence differs from germline, possibly due to a read error. The rearrangement uses TRBV11-2 and TRBJ1-4; the D gene is possibly TRBD1 (6 bases). CDR3 length equals 13 residues. The V gene's germline CDR1 is SGHAT and CDR2 FQNNGV. Here the CDR3 reads CASGNQYREKPVF. In nucleotides, the CDR3 is TGTGCCAGCGGCAATCAATACAGGGAAAAACCGGTTTTT.

Details on this clonotype: A read error may account for a junction end that differs from germline. The chain uses TRBV12-3 or TRBV12-4 and TRBJ2-3, with D hard to call. The CDR3 consists of 13 residues. CDR3 sequence reads: CASNLMGRDTQYF. CDR3 bases: TGTGCCAGCAATTTAATGGGAAGAGATACGCAGTATTTT.

This clonotype was observed a few times. This rearrangement joins TRBV28 to TRBJ2-7; 13 nucleotides agree with TRBD2. The germline CDR1 and CDR2 sequences are MDHEN and SYDVKM. CDR3 length: 17 amino acids. Losses at the gene ends were 6 bases for V and 1 base for J; bases not matched to a gene: 9. CDR3 bases: TGTGCCAGCAGGAGACTAGCGGGAGGTCTACGGTCCTACGAGCAGTACTTC. It encodes CASRRLAGGLRSYEQYF.

About this clonotype itself: A much larger clone lies one base from this, so it may be a read error. The J gene is TRBJ2-5, the V gene TRBV13; a possible D gene is TRBD2 (7 bases). CDR3 length equals 15 residues. Trimming left V 4 bases short and J 2 bases short, with 14 bases between. Germline V gene data show CDR1 as PRHDT and CDR2 as FYEKMQ (reference sequence). The CDR3 here is CASSWGGTIQETQYF. The CDR3 nucleotides read TGTGCCAGCAGCTGGGGGGGGACAATTCAAGAGACCCAGTACTTC. Using reference TRBV13 and TRBJ2-5 for the parts outside the CDR3, the full variable domain is AAGVIQSPRHLIKEKRETATLKCYPIPRHDTVYWYQQGPGQDPQFLISFYEKMQSDKGSIPDRFSAQQFSDYHSELNMSSLELGDSALYFCASSWGGTIQETQYFGPGTRLLVL.

In its sample, this clonotype was seen many times. J is TRBJ2-1 and V is TRBV29-1, with D perhaps matching TRBD1 (5 bases). With 8 bases removed from V and 8 bases from J, the gap between germline ends came to 10 bases. CDR1 and CDR2 from the germline V gene are SQVTM and ANQGSEA. The CDR3 extends over 10 amino acids. As DNA, the CDR3 is TGCAGCTTCAGGGTGTATGAGCAGTTCTTC. This encodes CSFRVYEQFF.

To note about this clonotype: At one end the junction does not follow the germline gene, possibly because of a read error. The chain joins TRBV11-2 to TRBJ2-2; 7 bases are a match to TRBD1. CDR1 and CDR2 (germline): SGHAT, FQNNGV. The CDR3 spans 16 residues. The CDR3 DNA reads as TGTGCTAGCAGCCCACAGGGGACGTTGTTCGCCTGGGAGTTGTTTTTT. Translating it yields CASSPQGTLFAWELFF.

Worth noting for this clonotype: It may be a read error: a sequence one base away is much more abundant. The V gene is TRBV7-8, the J gene TRBJ1-1; tentative D call: TRBD1 (6 bases). The CDR3 is made up of 13 amino acids. Germline V lookup: CDR1 SGHVS, CDR2 FQNEAQ. The CDR3 region has the DNA TGTGCCAGCAGCCGCAAACAGGGCACTAAAGCTTTCTTT. The encoded protein is CASSRKQGTKAFF.

Concerning this clonotype: This may be a read error, as it is one base from a much larger clone. The genes are TRBV7-9 and TRBJ1-2; 10 bases line up with TRBD1. This CDR3 has 16 residues. CDR1 and CDR2 (germline): SEHNR, FQNEAQ (reference sequence). V trimming: 5 bases; J trimming: 4 bases; junction bases outside the gene matches: 10. CDR3 nucleotides: TGTGCCAGCAGCCTCCCGTCCAGGACAGGGGGCTATGGCTACACCTTC. Residues: CASSLPSRTGGYGYTF.

V gene TRBV5-1 combines with J gene TRBJ1-3; 9 nucleotides align to TRBD1. The CDR3 sequence is 15 residues long. Germline CDR1 is SGHRS and CDR2 is YFSETQ. CDR3 nucleotide sequence: TGCACCAACAGTTTTAATGGACAGGGGAGGAACACCATATATTTT. This codes for CTNSFNGQGRNTIYF.

In this sample, this clonotype turned up many times. The V gene is TRBV4-1, the J gene TRBJ2-2; D remains unclear. With 4 bases removed from V and 5 bases from J, the gap between germline ends came to 5 bases. The CDR3 loop spans 12 amino acids. The germline gives CDR1 MGHRA, CDR2 YSYEKL. The CDR3 reads CASSPGTGELFF. CDR3 in DNA: TGCGCCAGCAGCCCGGGTACCGGGGAGCTGTTTTTT.

The chain has TRBV5-4 and TRBJ2-3; TRBD2 agrees at 14 bases. CDR1 and CDR2 from the germline V gene are SGHNT and YYREEE (reference sequence). V dropped 3 bases and J dropped 5; count of bases not matched to a gene: 8. This CDR3 is 17 amino acids long. The CDR3 is CASSSMGLAGVRDTQYF. The CDR3 bases are TGTGCCAGCAGCTCTATGGGACTAGCGGGAGTTAGAGATACGCAGTATTTT.

Details on this clonotype: This is likely a read error, given that the CDR3 carries no conserved phenylalanine or tryptophan at its end. The V and J genes are TRBV4-1 and TRBJ1-1, with unresolved D. This CDR3 region has 13 residues. The V gene's germline CDR1 is MGHRA and CDR2 YSYEKL. The CDR3 sequence: CASSQVPNTGAFL. The CDR3 nucleotides are TGCGCCAGCAGCCAAGTACCGAACACTGGAGCTTTCCTT.

This clonotype has just one count. Because the CDR3 is missing its conserved closing phenylalanine or tryptophan, this is likely a read error. V gene TRBV11-2 combines with J gene TRBJ2-1; 9 nucleotides match TRBD2. This CDR3 comprises 18 residues. Germline CDR1 is SGHAT and CDR2 is FQNNGV. V was pared by 2 bases and J by 6 bases, with 14 bases of the junction left unmatched. The CDR3 sequence: CASSLMFRGRALANEQFL. CDR3 nucleotides: TGTGCCAGCAGCTTAATGTTCCGCGGGAGGGCCCTCGCCAATGAGCAGTTCTTA.